Listed here is a single T cell receptor beta chain. With 60 Vbeta and 13 Jbeta primers, the PCR was carried out. Here immunoSEQ multiplex PCR was the method, and the copy in TCRdb shows in-frame clones only, minus some. Here the sample spans 250,000 to 350,000 clones, roughly 88% being singletons. The ends lost 2 bases at V and 5 bases at J; junction bases unmatched: 3. From germline, CDR1 is MDHEN and CDR2 SYDVKM. This CDR3 is 13 amino acids long. The entry originates in a study of cytomegalovirus exposure and HLA in healthy donors. Study details: Among about 380 genotyped donors, 65% to 90% fell in the Caucasian-associated ancestry cluster.

Sequences were obtained from PBMCs. This chain connects TRBV28 to TRBJ2-7, with 7 bases identical to TRBD1. The sequence came from a man aged 35 to 55 in good health and CMV-seropositive. CDR3: CASSLETGDEQYF. The CDR3 DNA reads as TGTGCCAGCAGTTTAGAAACAGGGGACGAGCAGTACTTC.